These 29 T cell receptor beta chains were all obtained from the same sample, sequenced in a study of human T cells and chemical hapten exposure. Sample time point: patch test 1, 2 weeks after DPC sensitization. This sample's treatment: therapeutic diphenylcyclopropenone sensitization with weekly scalp DPC. TCRdb called the RACE reads again in MiXCR, with one record for every CDR3 protein. There are 84,000 or so distinct CDR3 sequences in the sample; about 10% occur only once, and 2% to 2.5% lies in the top ten. Sequencing was performed on whole blood, taken in connection with sensitization to the hapten diphenylcyclopropenone (DPC). These receptors were collected from a man aged 35 to 55 with alopecia areata. Some clones in this sample may be carry-over from other donors' samples.

Ten or more counts support this clonotype. CDR3 loop: CSAQDRGRSTDTQYF. In DNA, the CDR3 is TGCAGTGCTCAAGACAGGGGGCGTAGCACAGATACGCAGTATTTT. This chain joins TRBV20-1 and TRBJ2-3; 10 bases fit TRBD1. Per the germline V gene, CDR1 is DFQATT and CDR2 is SNEGSKA (reference sequence). Unmatched junction bases numbered 5, after V lost 5 bases and J lost 0 bases. The CDR3 is 15 amino acids.

The chain carries TRBV7-6 and TRBJ2-2; the match to TRBD2 covers 7 bases. The CDR3 sequence is 16 residues long. Germline V gene data show CDR1 as SGHVS and CDR2 as FNYEAQ. The V and J ends lost 4 bases and 1 base, in that order; junction bases with no gene match: 6. CDR3 region: CASSYLSGRNTGELFF. For the CDR3, the DNA is TGTGCCAGCAGCTACCTTAGCGGGCGGAACACCGGGGAGCTGTTTTTT. Filled out from reference TRBV7-6 and TRBJ2-2, the complete variable domain reads GAGVSQSPRYKVTKRGQDVALRCDPISGHVSLYWYRQALGQGPEFLTYFNYEAQQDKSGLPNDRFSAERPEGSISTLTIQRTEQRDSAMYRCASSYLSGRNTGELFFGEGSRLTVL.

This clonotype was recorded a few times. The chain employs TRBV20-1 and TRBJ2-1; 7 bases map to TRBD2. Germline trimming cut 5 bases from V and 7 bases from J; bases unmatched to any gene: 11. This CDR3 spans 14 amino acids. The germline gives CDR1 DFQATT, CDR2 SNEGSKA (reference sequence). The CDR3: CSAPPREYGNEQFF. CDR3 in DNA: TGCAGTGCTCCGCCGCGGGAGTATGGAAATGAGCAGTTCTTC.

The chain recombines TRBV28 with TRBJ2-1, with 9 positions matching TRBD2. The CDR3 is made up of 15 amino acids. V lost 5 bases and J lost 8; bases outside the gene matches: 10. The germline CDR1 and CDR2 sequences are MDHEN and SYDVKM. The CDR3 is CASSPSGTVKDEQFF. CDR3 nucleotides: TGTGCCAGCAGTCCTAGCGGGACAGTTAAGGATGAGCAGTTCTTC.

This clonotype was seen a handful of times. The chain combines TRBV9 with TRBJ2-7, with 9 nucleotides matching TRBD2. Per the germline V gene, CDR1 is SGDLS and CDR2 is YYNGEE. V lost 0 bases to trimming and J lost 6 bases; unmatched junction nucleotides: 13. The CDR3 totals 17 residues. The CDR3 DNA reads as TGTGCCAGCAGCGTAGCTACGATGCGGGAGGGCCCCCTCGAGCAGTACGTC. It specifies CASSVATMREGPLEQYV.

In regard to this clonotype: The junction departs from the called germline gene at one end, perhaps through a read error. This chain uses TRBV6-2 or TRBV6-3 with TRBJ1-1, with D unclear. CDR3 size: 17 residues. Germline V gene data show CDR1 as MNHEY and CDR2 as SVGEGT. CDR3 in DNA: TGTGCCAGCAGTTACGGGGAAAGCTGGCACCTGAAAACTGAAGCTTTCTTT. Translated, it gives CASSYGESWHLKTEAFF.

This clonotype was observed a single time. This CDR3 is CASSSTGQPEETQYF. CDR3 DNA sequence: TGTGCCAGCAGCTCGACGGGACAACCCGAGGAGACCCAGTACTTC. The J gene is TRBJ2-5, the V gene TRBV7-8; D might be TRBD1 (6 bases). CDR1 is SGHVS, CDR2 FQNEAQ, per germline. The CDR3 has 15 residues. Trimming removed 4 bases from V and 5 bases from J, with 17 bases in between.

The chain recombines TRBV28 with TRBJ2-1; weak D call: TRBD1 (8 bases). This CDR3 comprises 13 residues. The V gene's germline CDR1 is MDHEN and CDR2 SYDVKM. Between the trimmed V and J ends, which lost 5 bases and 16 bases, there was a span of 21 bases. This CDR3 is CASSDPGGGSAFF. CDR3 bases: TGTGCCAGCAGTGATCCAGGGGGCGGGAGCGCATTCTTC.

The table lists this clonotype with a few counts. The rearrangement uses TRBV7-2 and TRBJ2-7; D may be TRBD2 (5 bases). The CDR3 totals 14 residues. Germline CDR1 is SGHTA and CDR2 is FQGNSA. Trimming took 0 bases from V and 6 from J, leaving 12 bases between them. CDR3 DNA sequence: TGTGCCAGCAGCTTAGCGCCTTCAGGAGGCGAGCAGTACGTC. Translating gives CASSLAPSGGEQYV.

This chain connects TRBV6-6 to TRBJ2-6; D possibly corresponds to TRBD2 (5 bases). The CDR3 length is 16 residues. The germline CDR1 and CDR2 sequences are MNHNY and SVGAGI (reference sequence). V dropped 2 bases and J dropped 0 bases, with 8 bases sitting between them. The CDR3 region has the DNA TGTGCCAGCAGTTACGCGGGTTCCTCTGGGGCCAACGTCCTGACTTTC. Translation gives CASSYAGSSGANVLTF.

This clonotype was counted at least ten times. The chain combines TRBV25-1 with TRBJ2-3; TRBD2 agrees at 7 bases. Germline trimming cut 4 bases from V and 0 bases from J; bases unmatched to any gene: 10. The CDR3 is made up of 17 amino acids. Germline V gives CDR1 MGHDK, CDR2 SYGVNS. This chain's CDR3 is CASSGGPSGSSTDTQYF. The CDR3 region has the DNA TGTGCCAGCAGTGGGGGTCCTAGCGGATCTAGCACAGATACGCAGTATTTT. The whole variable domain, remainder taken from reference TRBV25-1 and TRBJ2-3, is EADIYQTPRYLVIGTGKKITLECSQTMGHDKMYWYQQDPGMELHLIHYSYGVNSTEKGDLSSESTVSRIRTEHFPLTLESARPSHTSQYLCASSGGPSGSSTDTQYFGPGTRLTVL.

There are many counts of this clonotype. V and J are TRBV7-8 and TRBJ1-1; D unclear. Germline assignment: CDR1 SGHVS and CDR2 FQNEAQ. Between the trimmed V and J ends, which lost 1 base and 0 bases, there was a span of 6 bases. This CDR3 comprises 14 residues. The CDR3 spells CASSLEGLNTEAFF. The CDR3 DNA follows: TGTGCCAGCAGCTTAGAAGGGTTGAACACTGAAGCTTTCTTT.

V is TRBV24-1 and J is TRBJ2-2; 11 positions agree with TRBD2. The CDR3 runs 18 residues. V was pared by 4 bases and J by 1 base, with 7 bases of the junction left unmatched. The V gene's germline CDR1 is KGHDR and CDR2 SFDVKD. Here the CDR3 reads CATSDYPLAGGNTGELFF. CDR3 sequence (DNA): TGTGCCACCAGTGACTACCCCCTAGCGGGAGGGAACACCGGGGAGCTGTTTTTT.

This clonotype has ten or more counts. The chain uses TRBV29-1 and TRBJ1-1; 7 bases map to TRBD1. The CDR3 runs 10 residues. The trim removed 3 bases at V and 9 bases at J, leaving 1 base unmatched. Germline assignment: CDR1 SQVTM and CDR2 ANQGSEA. The CDR3 DNA follows: TGCAGCGTTGAGACAGGGAAAGCTTTCTTT. Its protein is CSVETGKAFF. Using reference TRBV29-1 and TRBJ1-1 for the parts outside the CDR3, the full variable domain is SAVISQKPSRDICQRGTSLTIQCQVDSQVTMMFWYRQQPGQSLTLIATANQGSEATYESGFVIDKFPISRPNLTFSTLTVSNMSPEDSSIYLCSVETGKAFFGQGTRLTVV.

The CDR3, as DNA: TGTGCCACCGGACTAGCAGCGAGTAATGAGCAGTTCTTC. It yields the protein CATGLAASNEQFF. The gene calls are TRBV24-1 and TRBJ2-1, with TRBD2 identical over 8 bases. Per germline, CDR1 KGHDR and CDR2 SFDVKD. This CDR3 comprises 13 residues. The V and J ends lost 9 bases and 7 bases, in that order; junction bases with no gene match: 7.

The rearrangement joins TRBV30 to TRBJ1-2; D not certain. Trimming removed 0 bases at V and 9 bases at J, with 20 bases between. This CDR3 contains 15 residues. From germline, CDR1 is GTSNPN and CDR2 SVGIG (reference sequence). The CDR3 loop is CAWSVHDNPLGSYTF. The DNA for the CDR3 is TGTGCCTGGAGTGTACATGATAATCCATTGGGAAGCTACACCTTC.

This rearrangement joins TRBV7-2 to TRBJ2-3, with 9 bases aligning to TRBD1. The CDR3 spans 16 residues. V gave up 5 bases and J gave up 4 bases; unmatched junction bases: 10. Germline V gives CDR1 SGHTA, CDR2 FQGNSA. The DNA for the CDR3 is TGTGCCAGCAGCGCTCGGACAGGGGTGAGGGCAGATACGCAGTATTTT. Protein: CASSARTGVRADTQYF.

The V and J genes are TRBV9 and TRBJ1-1; D is possibly TRBD1 (5 bases). V gave up 0 bases and J gave up 6 bases, with 15 bases separating them. This CDR3 region has 15 residues. CDR1 SGDLS and CDR2 YYNGEE come from the germline V gene. The CDR3 DNA reads TGTGCCAGCAGCGTAGGGGTCCTGGGGGGGGCTGAAGCTTTCTTT. Protein: CASSVGVLGGAEAFF.

The chain employs TRBV5-5 and TRBJ2-7; D might be TRBD1 (6 bases). V was pared by 3 bases and J by 6 bases, with 13 bases between. CDR3 length equals 13 residues. CDR1 is SGHKS and CDR2 is YYEKEE in the germline V gene (reference sequence). The CDR3 loop is CASSSMGASEQYV. CDR3 DNA sequence: TGTGCCAGCAGCTCGATGGGGGCGTCCGAGCAGTACGTC.

Points on this clonotype: One end of the junction does not line up with germline, which may come from a read error. The chain joins TRBV7-2 to TRBJ2-1; perhaps TRBD2 as D (5 bases). The CDR3 length is 15 residues. Per the germline V gene, CDR1 is SGHTA and CDR2 is FQGNSA. The CDR3 nucleotides read TGTGCCAGCAGCGTAGCCAACGGAGGCGGGAATGAGCAGTTCTTC. Translation: CASSVANGGGNEQFF. Full variable domain (rest looked up from reference TRBV7-2 and TRBJ2-1): GAGVSQSPSNKVTEKGKDVELRCDPISGHTALYWYRQSLGQGLEFLIYFQGNSAPDKSGLPSDRFSAERTGGSVSTLTIQRTQQEDSAVYLCASSVANGGGNEQFFGPGTRLTVL.

This clonotype appeared many times. This chain connects TRBV18 to TRBJ1-5; 7 bases line up with TRBD1. V was pared by 5 bases and J by 7 bases, with 8 bases of the junction left unmatched. The CDR3 is 14 residues long. CDR1 KGHSH and CDR2 LQKENI come from the germline V gene. The CDR3 DNA sequence: TGTGCCAGCTCAGTCCGACAGGGCGACCAGCCCCAGCATTTT. Amino acids: CASSVRQGDQPQHF.

The chain joins TRBV11-2 to TRBJ2-1; 9 bases agree with TRBD2. CDR1 SGHAT and CDR2 FQNNGV come from the germline V gene. J lost 8 bases, V lost 2 bases, and 10 bases had no gene match. The CDR3 spans 16 residues. The CDR3 nucleotides are TGTGCCAGCAGCTTACATCCTGCGGGAGGGGAGGATGAGCAGTTCTTC. Protein: CASSLHPAGGEDEQFF.

The genes are TRBV19 and TRBJ2-3; 11 bases map to TRBD2. Looked up from germline, CDR1 is LNHDA and CDR2 is SQIVND (reference sequence). The CDR3 consists of 16 residues. J gave up 2 bases and V 7 bases, and 8 bases lay outside the gene matches. CDR3 region: CASTTETSGITDTQYF. CDR3 sequence (DNA): TGTGCCAGTACGACCGAGACTAGCGGGATCACAGATACGCAGTATTTT.

V is TRBV20-1 and J is TRBJ2-5, with 10 bases that match TRBD1. CDR1 is DFQATT, CDR2 SNEGSKA, per germline (reference sequence). J lost 5 bases, V lost 0 bases, and 3 bases had no gene match. CDR3 length equals 14 residues. CDR3 nucleotides: TGCAGTGCTAGAGATTGGACAGGGGGGGAGACCCAGTACTTC. It yields the protein CSARDWTGGETQYF.

This chain connects TRBV5-4 to TRBJ2-3, with TRBD2 matching over 11 bases. The CDR3 has 15 amino acids. V was pared by 4 bases and J by 5 bases, with 6 bases of the junction left unmatched. Germline V gene lookup returns CDR1 SGHNT and CDR2 YYREEE (reference sequence). The CDR3 spells CASSHGTSGGDTQYF. The CDR3, as DNA: TGTGCCAGCAGCCACGGGACTAGCGGAGGAGATACGCAGTATTTT.

This clonotype was recorded at least ten times. The chain recombines TRBV3-1 with TRBJ2-1; tentatively, D is TRBD2 (6 bases). Germline loops: CDR1 LGHDT, CDR2 YNNKEL (reference sequence). The length of the CDR3 is 16 residues. The V and J ends lost 1 base and 9 bases respectively, with 19 bases between them. DNA for the CDR3: TGTGCCAGCAGCCAAGGAGCGGGTCCCCAACGTGGTGAGCAGTTCTTC. It codes for CASSQGAGPQRGEQFF.

This clonotype showed up just a few times. The chain recombines TRBV4-3 with TRBJ1-2, with D possibly matching TRBD1 (5 bases). The CDR3 consists of 15 residues. Trimming cost V 0 bases and J 5 bases, with 13 bases left between them. Germline V gives CDR1 LGHNA, CDR2 YSLEER. The CDR3 sequence is CASSQDYRTQYGYTF. The CDR3 nucleotides are TGCGCCAGCAGCCAAGATTATAGGACACAGTATGGCTACACCTTC.

This clonotype occurred many times. This sequence joins TRBV10-3 and TRBJ1-2; no firm D call. Germline assignment: CDR1 ENHRY and CDR2 SYGVKD. V lost 5 bases and J 4 bases, leaving 11 bases between the germline ends. CDR3 length: 13 residues. The CDR3 DNA follows: TGTGCCATCAGTCCTGACAACGCCTATGGCTACACCTTC. It specifies CAISPDNAYGYTF.

This clonotype occurred many times. The J gene is TRBJ1-1, the V gene TRBV5-1; TRBD1 aligns across 7 bases. Germline lookup yields CDR1 SGHRS and CDR2 YFSETQ. Trimming took 0 bases from V and 4 from J; bases not matched to a gene: 3. The CDR3 has 14 residues. CDR3: CASSLDQGGTEAFF. The CDR3 nucleotides read TGCGCCAGCAGCTTGGACCAGGGGGGCACTGAAGCTTTCTTT.